The T cell receptor (beta chain) under discussion was sequenced for a study of T cell repertoires in cytomegalovirus infection. On the study more broadly: Public TCR beta signatures were indicative of both CMV infection and a matching HLA type. Study conclusions and caveats: Carriage of CMV together with the relevant HLA was identifiable through cumulative public TCR beta family frequency. The ex vivo response showed dominance by HLA-C-restricted CMV-specific TCR beta clonotypes.

Germline V gene sequence: CDR1 SNHLY, CDR2 FYNNEI. There are 11 residues in the CDR3. Trimming stripped 4 bases from V and 6 bases from J, with 6 bases between. TCRdb recomputed calls from the reads with MiXCR, one row per CDR3 protein. The data show 54,000 or so distinct CDR3 sequences, around 33% seen once. On this clonotype: The antigen is undetermined.

The chain combines TRBV2 with TRBJ1-2; D remains unclear. This receptor was obtained from a human donor in good health (CMV status not recorded). Some clones in this sample may be carry-over from other donors' samples. Sample: PBMCs, sequenced either directly or after in vitro stimulation (not recorded which). For the CDR3, the DNA is TGTGCCAGCAGTGTATTGGATGGCTACACCTTC. Translating gives CASSVLDGYTF.